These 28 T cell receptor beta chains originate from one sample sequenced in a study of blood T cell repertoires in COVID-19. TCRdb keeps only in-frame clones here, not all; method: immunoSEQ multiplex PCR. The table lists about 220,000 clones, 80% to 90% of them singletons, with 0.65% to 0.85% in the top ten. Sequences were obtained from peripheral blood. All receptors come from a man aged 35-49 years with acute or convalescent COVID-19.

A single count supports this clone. For the CDR3, the DNA is TGTGCCAGCAGCCAAGGGGCTTTGGGGGCCACTGGAAACACCATATATTTT. This translates into CASSQGALGATGNTIYF. This sequence joins TRBV3-1 (or the pseudogene TRBV3-2) and TRBJ1-3, with TRBD1 as a possible D gene (6 bases). Germline CDR1 LGHDT, CDR2 YNNKEL (reference sequence). The CDR3 has 17 amino acids. V gave up 1 base and J gave up 2 bases, with 15 bases separating them.

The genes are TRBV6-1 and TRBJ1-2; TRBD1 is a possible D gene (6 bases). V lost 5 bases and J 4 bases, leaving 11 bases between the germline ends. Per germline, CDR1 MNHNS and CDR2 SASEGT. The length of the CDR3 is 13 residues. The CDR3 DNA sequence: TGTGCCAGCAGTCAAGACAGGACCTATGGCTACACCTTC. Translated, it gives CASSQDRTYGYTF.

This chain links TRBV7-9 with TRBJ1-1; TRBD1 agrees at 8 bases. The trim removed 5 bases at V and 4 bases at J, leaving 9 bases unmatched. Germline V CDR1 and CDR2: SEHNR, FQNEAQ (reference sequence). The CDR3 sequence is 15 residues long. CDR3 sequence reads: CASSPGGRTATEAFF. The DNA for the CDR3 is TGTGCCAGCAGCCCAGGGGGCCGGACTGCCACTGAAGCTTTCTTT.

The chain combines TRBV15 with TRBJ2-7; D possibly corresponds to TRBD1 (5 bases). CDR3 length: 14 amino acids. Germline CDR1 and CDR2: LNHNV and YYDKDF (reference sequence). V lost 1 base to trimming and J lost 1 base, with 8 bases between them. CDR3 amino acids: CATSRGQFSYEQYF. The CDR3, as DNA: TGTGCCACCAGCAGAGGACAGTTTTCCTACGAGCAGTACTTC.

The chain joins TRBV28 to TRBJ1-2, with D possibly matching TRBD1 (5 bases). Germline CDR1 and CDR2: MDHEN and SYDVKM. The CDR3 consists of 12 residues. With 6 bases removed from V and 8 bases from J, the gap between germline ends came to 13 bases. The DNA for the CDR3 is TGTGCCAGCAGCAATCGGGGGGACGGCTACACCTTC. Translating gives CASSNRGDGYTF.

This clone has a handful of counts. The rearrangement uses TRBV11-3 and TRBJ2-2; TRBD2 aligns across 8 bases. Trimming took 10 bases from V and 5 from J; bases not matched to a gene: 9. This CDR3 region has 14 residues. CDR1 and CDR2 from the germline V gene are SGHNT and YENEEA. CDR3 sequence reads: CATRAGAQTGELFF. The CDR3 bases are TGTGCCACCCGAGCGGGAGCACAGACCGGGGAGCTGTTTTTT.

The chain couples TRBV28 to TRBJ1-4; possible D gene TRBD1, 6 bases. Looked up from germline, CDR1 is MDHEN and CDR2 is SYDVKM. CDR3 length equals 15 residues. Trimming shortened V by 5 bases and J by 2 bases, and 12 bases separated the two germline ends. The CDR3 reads CASSPPQGTNEKLFF. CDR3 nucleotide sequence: TGTGCCAGCAGTCCCCCCCAGGGGACTAATGAAAAACTGTTTTTT.

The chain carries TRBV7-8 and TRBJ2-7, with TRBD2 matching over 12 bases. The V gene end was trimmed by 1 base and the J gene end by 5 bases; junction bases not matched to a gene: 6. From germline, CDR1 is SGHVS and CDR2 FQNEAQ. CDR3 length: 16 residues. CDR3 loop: CASSLVTLAGGHEQYF. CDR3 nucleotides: TGTGCCAGCAGCTTAGTTACACTAGCGGGAGGTCACGAGCAGTACTTC.

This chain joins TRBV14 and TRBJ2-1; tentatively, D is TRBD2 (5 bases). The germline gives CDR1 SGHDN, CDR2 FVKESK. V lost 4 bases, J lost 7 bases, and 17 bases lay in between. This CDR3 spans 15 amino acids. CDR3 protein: CASSPVWERRNEQFF. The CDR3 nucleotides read TGTGCCAGCAGCCCGGTCTGGGAGCGTAGGAATGAGCAGTTCTTC.

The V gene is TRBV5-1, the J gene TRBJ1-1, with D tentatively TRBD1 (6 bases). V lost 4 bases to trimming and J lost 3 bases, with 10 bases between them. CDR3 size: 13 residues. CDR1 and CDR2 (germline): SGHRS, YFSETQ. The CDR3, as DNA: TGCGCCAGCAGCACGGGACAAGACACTGAAGCTTTCTTT. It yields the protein CASSTGQDTEAFF. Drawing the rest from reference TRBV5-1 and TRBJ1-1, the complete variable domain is KAGVTQTPRYLIKTRGQQVTLSCSPISGHRSVSWYQQTPGQGLQFLFEYFSETQRNKGNFPGRFSGRQFSNSRSEMNVSTLELGDSALYLCASSTGQDTEAFFGQGTRLTVV.

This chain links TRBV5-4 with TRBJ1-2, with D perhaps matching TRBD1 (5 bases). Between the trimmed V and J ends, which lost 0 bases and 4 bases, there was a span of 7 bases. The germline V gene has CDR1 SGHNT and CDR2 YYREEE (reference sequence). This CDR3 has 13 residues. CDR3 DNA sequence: TGTGCCAGCAGCTTGGACGGGGGCTATGGCTACACCTTC. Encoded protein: CASSLDGGYGYTF.

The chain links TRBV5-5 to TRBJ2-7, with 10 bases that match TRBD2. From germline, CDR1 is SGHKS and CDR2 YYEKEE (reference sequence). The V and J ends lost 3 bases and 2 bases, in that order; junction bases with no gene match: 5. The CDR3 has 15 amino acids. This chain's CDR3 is CASSWGTSGAYEQYF. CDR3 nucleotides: TGTGCCAGCAGCTGGGGAACTAGCGGGGCCTACGAGCAGTACTTC.

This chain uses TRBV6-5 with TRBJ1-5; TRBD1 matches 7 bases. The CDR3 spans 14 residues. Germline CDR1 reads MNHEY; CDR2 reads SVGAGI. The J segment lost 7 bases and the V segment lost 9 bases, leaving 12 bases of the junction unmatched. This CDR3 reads CASRGTANGQPQHF. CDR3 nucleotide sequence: TGTGCCAGTAGAGGGACAGCTAATGGCCAGCCCCAGCATTTT.

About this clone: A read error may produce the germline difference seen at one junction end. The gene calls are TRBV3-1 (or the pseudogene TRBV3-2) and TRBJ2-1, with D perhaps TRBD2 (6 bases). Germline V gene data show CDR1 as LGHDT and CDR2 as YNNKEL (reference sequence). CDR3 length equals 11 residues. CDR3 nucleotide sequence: TGTGCCAGCAGCCGCGGGACCGTGAGGGTCTTC. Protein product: CASSRGTVRVF.

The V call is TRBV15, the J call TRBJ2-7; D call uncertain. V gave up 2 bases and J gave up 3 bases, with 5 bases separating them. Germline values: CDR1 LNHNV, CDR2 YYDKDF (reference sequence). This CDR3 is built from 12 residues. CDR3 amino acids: CATSRSNYEQYF. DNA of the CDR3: TGTGCCACCAGCAGATCAAACTACGAGCAGTACTTC.

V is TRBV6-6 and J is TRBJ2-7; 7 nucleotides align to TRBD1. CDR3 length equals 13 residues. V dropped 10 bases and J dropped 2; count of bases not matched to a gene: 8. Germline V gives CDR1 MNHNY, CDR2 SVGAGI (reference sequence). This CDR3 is CATAEGAPYEQYF. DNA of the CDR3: TGTGCCACGGCCGAGGGGGCCCCCTACGAGCAGTACTTC.

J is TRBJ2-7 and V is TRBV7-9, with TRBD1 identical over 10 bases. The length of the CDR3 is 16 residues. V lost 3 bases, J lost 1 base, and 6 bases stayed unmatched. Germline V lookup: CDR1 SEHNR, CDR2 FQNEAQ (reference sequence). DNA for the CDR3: TGTGCCAGCAGCTTCGTAGGGGACAGGGGATCCTACGAGCAGTACTTC. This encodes CASSFVGDRGSYEQYF.

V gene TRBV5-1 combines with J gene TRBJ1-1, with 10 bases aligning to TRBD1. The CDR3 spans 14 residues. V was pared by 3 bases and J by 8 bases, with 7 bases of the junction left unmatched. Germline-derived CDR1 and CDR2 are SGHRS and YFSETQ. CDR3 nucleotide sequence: TGCGCCAGCAGCTCTTTGGACAGGGGGTCAGAAGCTTTCTTT. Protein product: CASSSLDRGSEAFF.

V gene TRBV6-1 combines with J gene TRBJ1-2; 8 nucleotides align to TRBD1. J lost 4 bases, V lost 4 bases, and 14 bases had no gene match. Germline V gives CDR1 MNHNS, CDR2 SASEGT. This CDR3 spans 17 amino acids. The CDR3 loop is CASSGSSGTGAFYGYTF. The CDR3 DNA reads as TGTGCCAGCAGTGGGAGTTCCGGGACAGGAGCATTCTATGGCTACACCTTC.

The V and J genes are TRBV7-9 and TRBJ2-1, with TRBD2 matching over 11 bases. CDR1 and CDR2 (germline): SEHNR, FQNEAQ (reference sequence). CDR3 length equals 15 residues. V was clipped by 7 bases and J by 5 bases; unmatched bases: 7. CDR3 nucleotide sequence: TGTGCCAGCAACCGACTAGCGGGACGTAACAATGAGCAGTTCTTC. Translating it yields CASNRLAGRNNEQFF.

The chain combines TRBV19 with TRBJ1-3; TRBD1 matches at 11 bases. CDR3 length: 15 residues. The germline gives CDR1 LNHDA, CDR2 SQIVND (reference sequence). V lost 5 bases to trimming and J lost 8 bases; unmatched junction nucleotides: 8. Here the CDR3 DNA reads TGTGCCAGTAGTCCGACCGGGACAGGGGGATACACCATATATTTT. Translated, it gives CASSPTGTGGYTIYF. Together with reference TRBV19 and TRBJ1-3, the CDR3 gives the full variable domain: DGGITQSPKYLFRKEGQNVTLSCEQNLNHDAMYWYRQDPGQGLRLIYYSQIVNDFQKGDIAEGYSVSREKKESFPLTVTSAQKNPTAFYLCASSPTGTGGYTIYFGEGSWLTVV.

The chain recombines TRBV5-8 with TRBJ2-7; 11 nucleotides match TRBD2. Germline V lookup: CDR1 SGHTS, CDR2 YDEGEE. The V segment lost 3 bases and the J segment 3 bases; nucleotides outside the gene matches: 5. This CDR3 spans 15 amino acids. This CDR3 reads CASSSETSGNYEQYF. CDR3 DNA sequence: TGTGCCAGCAGCTCTGAGACTAGCGGGAACTACGAGCAGTACTTC.

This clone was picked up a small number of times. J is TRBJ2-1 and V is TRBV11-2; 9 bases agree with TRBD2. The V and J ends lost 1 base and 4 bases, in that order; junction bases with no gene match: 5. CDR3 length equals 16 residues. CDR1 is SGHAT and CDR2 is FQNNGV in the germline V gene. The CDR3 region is CASSLGLAGPYNEQFF. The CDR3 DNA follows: TGTGCCAGCAGCTTAGGTCTAGCGGGGCCTTACAATGAGCAGTTCTTC.

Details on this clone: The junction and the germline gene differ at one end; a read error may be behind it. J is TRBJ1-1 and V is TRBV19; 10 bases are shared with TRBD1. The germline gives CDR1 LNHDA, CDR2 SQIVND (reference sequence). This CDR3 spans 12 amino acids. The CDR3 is CASSTGDRGFEF. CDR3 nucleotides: TGTGCCAGTAGTACGGGGGACAGGGGCTTTGAATTT.

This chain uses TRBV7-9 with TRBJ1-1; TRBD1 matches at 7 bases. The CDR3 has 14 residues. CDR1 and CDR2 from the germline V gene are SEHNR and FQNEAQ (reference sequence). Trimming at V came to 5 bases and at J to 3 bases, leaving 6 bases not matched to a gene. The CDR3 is CASSARQGHTEAFF. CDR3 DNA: TGTGCCAGCAGCGCGAGACAGGGACACACTGAAGCTTTCTTT. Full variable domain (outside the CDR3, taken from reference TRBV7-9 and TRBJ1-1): DTGVSQNPRHKITKRGQNVTFRCDPISEHNRLYWYRQTLGQGPEFLTYFQNEAQLEKSRLLSDRFSAERPKGSFSTLEIQRTEQGDSAMYLCASSARQGHTEAFFGQGTRLTVV.

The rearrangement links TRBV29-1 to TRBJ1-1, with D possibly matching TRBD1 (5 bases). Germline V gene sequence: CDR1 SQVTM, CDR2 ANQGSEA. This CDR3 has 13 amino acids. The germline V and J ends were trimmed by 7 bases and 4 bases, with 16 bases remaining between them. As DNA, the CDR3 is TGCAGCGCCGAGTCCGATGGGGCCACTGAAGCTTTCTTT. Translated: CSAESDGATEAFF. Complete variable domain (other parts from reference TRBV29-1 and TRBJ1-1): SAVISQKPSRDICQRGTSLTIQCQVDSQVTMMFWYRQQPGQSLTLIATANQGSEATYESGFVIDKFPISRPNLTFSTLTVSNMSPEDSSIYLCSAESDGATEAFFGQGTRLTVV.

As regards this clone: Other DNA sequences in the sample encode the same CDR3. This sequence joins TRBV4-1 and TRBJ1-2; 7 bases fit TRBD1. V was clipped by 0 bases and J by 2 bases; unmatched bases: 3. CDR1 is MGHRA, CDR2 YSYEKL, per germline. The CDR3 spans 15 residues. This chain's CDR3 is CASSQETGRNYGYTF. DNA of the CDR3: TGCGCCAGCAGCCAAGAGACAGGGCGAAACTATGGCTACACCTTC.

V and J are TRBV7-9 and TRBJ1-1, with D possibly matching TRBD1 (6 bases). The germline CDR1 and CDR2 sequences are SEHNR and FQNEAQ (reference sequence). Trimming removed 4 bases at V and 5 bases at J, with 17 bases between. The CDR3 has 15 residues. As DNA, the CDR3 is TGTGCCAGCAGCTCTAAGGGGGGGTATAGGACTGAAGCTTTCTTT. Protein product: CASSSKGGYRTEAFF.